This is a list of T cell receptor beta chains from one sample in a study of blood T cell repertoires in COVID-19. Using immunoSEQ multiplex PCR, the repertoire was profiled, and TCRdb retains in-frame clones only, with some absent. The sample holds 97,000 or so clones, 75% to 95% seen once. Sequenced sample: peripheral blood. These receptors were taken from a man in his sixties with acute or convalescent COVID-19. Each CDR3 is given with its conserved first and last residue. The order of the fields is clone size, D gene, V gene, J gene, CDR3 protein, CDR3 DNA. The D gene is left open where the match is weak. Part of the rows lack a size; the others show once, few, many or a class for expanded clones.

size: .; D: TRBD1; V: TRBV3-1/TRBV3-2; J: TRBJ1-4; CDR3: CASSRMAETGLFF; DNA: TGTGCCAGCAGCCGAATGGCGGAGACAGGGCTGTTTTTT
size: .; D: .; V: TRBV2; J: TRBJ1-3; CDR3: CASRQDSSGNTIYF; DNA: TGTGCCAGCAGACAGGACAGCTCTGGAAACACCATATATTTT
size: .; D: .; V: TRBV5-1; J: TRBJ1-2; CDR3: CASSPEGAGAGGYTF; DNA: TGCGCCAGCAGCCCAGAAGGGGCAGGGGCAGGAGGCTACACCTTC
size: .; D: TRBD1; V: TRBV5-1; J: TRBJ2-5; CDR3: CASSLGGLAGGQETQYF; DNA: TGCGCCAGCAGCTTGGGAGGGCTAGCAGGGGGCCAAGAGACCCAGTACTTC
size: .; D: .; V: TRBV19; J: TRBJ2-6; CDR3: CASSIVASTIDSGANVLTF; DNA: TGTGCCAGTAGTATTGTGGCCAGTACAATTGATTCTGGGGCCAACGTCCTGACTTTC
size: .; D: TRBD1; V: TRBV27; J: TRBJ1-4; CDR3: CASNLRGTENEKLFF; DNA: TGTGCCAGCAACCTGAGGGGGACAGAAAATGAAAAACTGTTTTTT
size: .; D: TRBD1; V: TRBV12-3/TRBV12-4; J: TRBJ1-2; CDR3: CASRPTGGGGYTF; DNA: TGTGCCAGCAGGCCTACAGGGGGCGGTGGCTACACCTTC
size: .; D: .; V: TRBV7-9; J: TRBJ2-3; CDR3: CASSGIWGLVLDTQYF; DNA: TGTGCCAGCAGTGGAATTTGGGGGCTAGTCCTAGATACGCAGTATTTT
size: .; D: TRBD1; V: TRBV4-1; J: TRBJ1-1; CDR3: CASSPLDRKNTEAFF; DNA: TGCGCCAGCAGCCCGTTGGACAGGAAGAACACTGAAGCTTTCTTT
size: .; D: TRBD1; V: TRBV5-4; J: TRBJ1-4; CDR3: CASSRPGQGDEKLFF; DNA: TGTGCCAGCAGCCGGCCGGGACAGGGGGATGAAAAACTGTTTTTT
size: once; D: .; V: TRBV18; J: TRBJ1-2; CDR3: CASSPDRMSGYTF; DNA: TGTGCCAGCTCACCAGATCGTATGAGTGGCTACACCTTC
size: .; D: TRBD1; V: TRBV19; J: TRBJ2-7; CDR3: CASSPPGQNYEQYF; DNA: TGTGCCAGTAGTCCACCGGGACAGAACTACGAGCAGTACTTC
size: .; D: .; V: TRBV4-2; J: TRBJ1-3; CDR3: CASSQGPTGLSGNTIYF; DNA: TGTGCCAGCAGCCAAGGCCCGACAGGCCTCTCTGGAAACACCATATATTTT
size: few; D: .; V: TRBV9; J: TRBJ1-1; CDR3: CASSVGGSSTEAFF; DNA: TGTGCCAGCAGCGTAGGTGGCTCCAGCACTGAAGCTTTCTTT
size: .; D: TRBD1; V: TRBV7-9; J: TRBJ1-2; CDR3: CASTGTRTGINYGYTF; DNA: TGTGCCAGCACCGGTACAAGGACAGGGATTAACTATGGCTACACCTTC
size: .; D: TRBD1; V: TRBV7-9; J: TRBJ1-3; CDR3: CASSLVTGGGNTIYF; DNA: TGTGCCAGCAGCTTAGTGACAGGGGGTGGAAACACCATATATTTT
size: .; D: .; V: TRBV5-4; J: TRBJ1-1; CDR3: CASSLGRGPQSEAFF; DNA: TGTGCCAGCAGCTTAGGCCGTGGGCCACAGAGTGAAGCTTTCTTT
size: .; D: TRBD2; V: TRBV5-1; J: TRBJ2-1; CDR3: CASSLGARENEQFF; DNA: TGCGCCAGCAGCTTGGGGGCGCGGGAGAATGAGCAGTTCTTC
size: .; D: .; V: TRBV6-5; J: TRBJ1-2; CDR3: CASSYGANYGYTF; DNA: TGTGCCAGCAGTTACGGAGCTAACTATGGCTACACCTTC
size: .; D: TRBD1; V: TRBV10-2; J: TRBJ2-2; CDR3: CASSRGQGGELFF; DNA: TGCGCCAGCAGCAGGGGGCAAGGCGGGGAGCTGTTTTTT
size: few; D: .; V: TRBV23-1; J: TRBJ2-2; CDR3: CASRQGFSGELFF; DNA: TGCGCCAGCAGACAGGGTTTCTCCGGGGAGCTGTTTTTT
size: .; D: .; V: TRBV4-1; J: TRBJ1-2; CDR3: CASSQIGGDYGYTF; DNA: TGCGCCAGCAGCCAAATAGGAGGGGACTATGGCTACACCTTC
size: .; D: .; V: TRBV5-1; J: TRBJ1-1; CDR3: CASSFSQDTEAFF; DNA: TGCGCCAGCAGCTTCTCCCAGGACACTGAAGCTTTCTTT
size: .; D: .; V: TRBV3-1/TRBV3-2; J: TRBJ2-5; CDR3: CASSQDEGLLYQETQYF; DNA: TGTGCCAGCAGCCAAGATGAGGGACTCCTGTACCAAGAGACCCAGTACTTC
size: .; D: .; V: TRBV4-1; J: TRBJ1-2; CDR3: CASSQVGLYGYTF; DNA: TGCGCCAGCAGCCAAGTGGGCCTATACGGCTACACCTTC
size: .; D: .; V: TRBV19; J: TRBJ1-4; CDR3: CASSTPGGSGEKLFF; DNA: TGTGCCAGTAGTACACCCGGGGGGTCGGGTGAAAAACTGTTTTTT
size: .; D: .; V: TRBV3-1/TRBV3-2; J: TRBJ1-2; CDR3: CASRRGGEVVGYTF; DNA: TGTGCCAGCAGAAGGGGGGGAGAGGTTGTTGGCTACACCTTC
size: .; D: TRBD2; V: TRBV7-9; J: TRBJ2-1; CDR3: CASSSSGGFRNEQFF; DNA: TGTGCCAGCAGCTCTAGCGGGGGGTTCCGGAATGAGCAGTTCTTC
size: .; D: .; V: TRBV3-1/TRBV3-2; J: TRBJ1-2; CDR3: CASSQVVDNFYGYTF; DNA: TGTGCCAGCAGCCAAGTAGTTGACAATTTCTATGGCTACACCTTC
size: .; D: .; V: TRBV5-1; J: TRBJ2-1; CDR3: CASRLGEDEQFF; DNA: TGCGCCAGCAGACTGGGGGAGGATGAGCAGTTCTTC
size: .; D: TRBD1; V: TRBV6-5; J: TRBJ2-4; CDR3: CASRDRGMGIQYF; DNA: TGTGCCTCCCGGGACAGGGGAATGGGCATTCAGTACTTC
size: .; D: .; V: TRBV4-2; J: TRBJ2-2; CDR3: CASSRQGQSTGELFF; DNA: TGTGCCAGCAGCCGCCAAGGACAGTCCACCGGGGAGCTGTTTTTT
size: once; D: .; V: TRBV6-5; J: TRBJ1-3; CDR3: CASSLARGRNTIYF; DNA: TGTGCCAGCAGTTTGGCCAGGGGTAGAAACACCATATATTTT
size: .; D: .; V: TRBV6-4; J: TRBJ1-2; CDR3: CASSDSSLGRGGYTF; DNA: TGTGCCAGCAGTGACTCGAGCCTCGGCAGGGGAGGCTACACCTTC
size: .; D: TRBD1; V: TRBV7-6; J: TRBJ1-5; CDR3: CASSLEGGNRGEQPQHF; DNA: TGTGCCAGCAGCTTAGAGGGGGGAAACAGGGGTGAACAGCCCCAGCATTTT
size: .; D: .; V: TRBV29-1; J: TRBJ1-5; CDR3: CSVRVSINQPQHF; DNA: TGCAGCGTTCGGGTCTCTATCAATCAGCCCCAGCATTTT
size: .; D: .; V: TRBV5-4; J: TRBJ2-1; CDR3: CASSGRGSYNEQFF; DNA: TGTGCCAGCAGCGGCCGGGGCTCCTACAATGAGCAGTTCTTC
size: .; D: .; V: TRBV7-8; J: TRBJ1-2; CDR3: CASSLNSDGYTF; DNA: TGTGCCAGCAGCCTTAACAGTGATGGCTACACCTTC
size: .; D: .; V: TRBV20-1; J: TRBJ1-1; CDR3: CSASTGNLNTEAFF; DNA: TGCAGTGCTAGTACAGGGAACTTGAACACTGAAGCTTTCTTT
size: .; D: .; V: TRBV27; J: TRBJ1-2; CDR3: CASSAGGALLNTGYTF; DNA: TGTGCCAGCTCCGCTGGGGGGGCCCTCCTTAACACTGGCTACACCTTC